This TCR beta chain was observed in a study of immune characterization of retroperitoneal liposarcoma. TCRdb re-called the PCR reads with MiXCR, one entry per CDR3 protein. Altogether 12,000 or so distinct CDR3 sequences are present, around 26% being singletons, with the ten largest covering 9.1%. This clonotype has a handful of counts. This CDR3 spans 16 amino acids. Trimming took off 3 bases at V and 8 bases at J, with 21 bases between the two ends. V is TRBV12-3 or TRBV12-4 and J is TRBJ2-3; D possibly matches TRBD1 or TRBD2 (7 bases each). Sequenced: tumor tissue. The receptor's source is a female donor with retroperitoneal liposarcoma. DNA of the CDR3: TGTGCCAGCAGTTTCTTGGCAGGGGGGGCCCCCGGTACGCAGTATTTT. Translating it yields CASSFLAGGAPGTQYF.